The present TCR beta chain was sequenced within a study of T cell responses to AZD1222 COVID-19 vaccine. Study findings and constraints: The peak T cell response came first, and repertoires were sampled only after it.

Germline CDR1 is MNHEY and CDR2 is SVGAGI. The CDR3 extends over 12 amino acids. Trimming cost V 8 bases and J 5 bases, with 12 bases left between them. TCRdb's table, derived via immunoSEQ multiplex PCR, lists solely in-frame clones and lacks some. The sample includes over 95,000 clones, nearly 90% of them seen just once. This clone was detected once. Its specificity is not known. The chain uses TRBV6-5 and TRBJ1-2; D gene uncertain. Material: peripheral blood, obtained on day 0 of AZD1222 vaccination. The clonotype comes from an adult in good health. CDR3 sequence: CASGPLGYGYTF. The CDR3 coding sequence is TGTGCCAGCGGCCCCCTTGGGTATGGCTACACCTTC.